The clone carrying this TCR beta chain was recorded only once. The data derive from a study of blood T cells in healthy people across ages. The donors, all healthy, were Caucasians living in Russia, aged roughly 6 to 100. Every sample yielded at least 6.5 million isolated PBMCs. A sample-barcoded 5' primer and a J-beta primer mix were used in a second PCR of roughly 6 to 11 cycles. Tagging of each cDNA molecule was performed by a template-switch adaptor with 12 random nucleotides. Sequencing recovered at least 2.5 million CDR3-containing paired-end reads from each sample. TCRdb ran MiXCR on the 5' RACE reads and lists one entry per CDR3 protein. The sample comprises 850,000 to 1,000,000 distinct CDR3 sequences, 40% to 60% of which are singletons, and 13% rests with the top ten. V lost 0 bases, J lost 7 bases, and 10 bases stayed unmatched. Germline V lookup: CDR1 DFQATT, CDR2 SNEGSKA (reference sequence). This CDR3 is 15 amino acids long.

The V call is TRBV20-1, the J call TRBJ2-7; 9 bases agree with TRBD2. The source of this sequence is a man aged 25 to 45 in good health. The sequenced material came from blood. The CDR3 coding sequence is TGCAGTGCTAGAGATTATCGCGGGGGGGTCAATGAGCAGTACTTC. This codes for CSARDYRGGVNEQYF.